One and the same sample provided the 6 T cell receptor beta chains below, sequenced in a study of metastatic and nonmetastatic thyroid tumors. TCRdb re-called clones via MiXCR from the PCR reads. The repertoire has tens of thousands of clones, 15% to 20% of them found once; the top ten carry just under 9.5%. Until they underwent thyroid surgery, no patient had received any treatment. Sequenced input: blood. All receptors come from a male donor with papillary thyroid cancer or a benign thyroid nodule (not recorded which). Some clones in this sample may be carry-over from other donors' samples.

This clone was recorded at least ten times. The CDR3 sequence is CASSPRVMAEAFF. The DNA for the CDR3 is TGTGCCAGCAGCCCAAGGGTAATGGCTGAAGCTTTCTTT. The chain combines TRBV7-2 with TRBJ1-1; D not certain. Germline V gene lookup returns CDR1 SGHTA and CDR2 FQGNSA. This CDR3 contains 13 residues. V was pared by 5 bases and J by 6 bases, with 13 bases between.

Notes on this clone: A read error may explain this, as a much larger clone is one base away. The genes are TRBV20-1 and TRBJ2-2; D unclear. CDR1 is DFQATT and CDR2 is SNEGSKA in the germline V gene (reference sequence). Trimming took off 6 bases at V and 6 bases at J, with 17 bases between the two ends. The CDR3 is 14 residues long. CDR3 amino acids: CSAPLGWSPGELFF. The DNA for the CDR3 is TGCAGTGCCCCCTTGGGCTGGAGTCCCGGGGAGCTGTTTTTT.

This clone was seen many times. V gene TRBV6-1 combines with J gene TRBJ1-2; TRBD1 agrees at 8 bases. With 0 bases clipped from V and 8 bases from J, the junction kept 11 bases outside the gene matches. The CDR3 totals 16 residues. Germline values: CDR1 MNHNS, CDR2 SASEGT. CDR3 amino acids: CASSEAHGQGVGGYTF. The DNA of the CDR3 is TGTGCCAGCAGTGAAGCACATGGACAGGGAGTGGGAGGCTACACCTTC.

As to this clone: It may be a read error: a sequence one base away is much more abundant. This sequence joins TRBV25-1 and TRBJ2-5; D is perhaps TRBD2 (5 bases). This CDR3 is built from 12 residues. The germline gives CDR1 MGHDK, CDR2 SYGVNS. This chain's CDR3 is CASSEAWETKYF. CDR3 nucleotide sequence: TGTGCCAGCAGTGAGGCGTGGGAGACCAAGTACTTC.

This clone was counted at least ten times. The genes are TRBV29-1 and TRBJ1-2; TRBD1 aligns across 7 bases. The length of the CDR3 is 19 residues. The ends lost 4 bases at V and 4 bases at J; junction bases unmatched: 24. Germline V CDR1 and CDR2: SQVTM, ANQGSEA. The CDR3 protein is CSVVPYTNTGTEIIYGYTF. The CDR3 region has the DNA TGCAGCGTTGTCCCTTACACAAATACCGGGACAGAGATCATCTATGGCTACACCTTC.

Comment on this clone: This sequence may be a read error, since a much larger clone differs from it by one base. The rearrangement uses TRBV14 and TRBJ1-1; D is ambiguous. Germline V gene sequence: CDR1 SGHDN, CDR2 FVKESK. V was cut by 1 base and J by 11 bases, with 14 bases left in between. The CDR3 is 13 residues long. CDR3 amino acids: CASSQADDRGAFF. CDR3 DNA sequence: TGTGCCAGCAGCCAAGCTGACGATCGAGGGGCTTTCTTT.